This T cell receptor (beta chain) comes out of a study of OX40 agonist ivuxolimab in advanced cancers. Only one count was recorded for this clone. The antigen is unknown. The study, taken as a whole, reports: On average, CD8+ T cells had more expanded clones than CD4+. CD4+ and CD8+ blood T cells expanded clonally by week 6 at 0.1 to 3.0 mg/kg. No determination was made of the antigen specificity of the expanded peripheral T cells.

Repertoires were generated with immunoSEQ multiplex PCR, while TCRdb's copy carries only in-frame clones and drops some. The repertoire includes tens of thousands of clones, roughly three quarters of them detected once, and roughly 2.7% sits in the top ten. The clonotype originates from an adult with an advanced solid tumor such as melanoma, head and neck, liver or kidney cancer. The input for sequencing was CD4+ or CD8+ T cells sorted from blood, taken in a trial of the OX40 agonist ivuxolimab.

In DNA form, the CDR3 reads TGTGCCAGCAGTGAGGGACTAGGGACAGGGACCCAGTACTTC. Translation: CASSEGLGTGTQYF. This rearrangement joins TRBV6-1 to TRBJ2-5; D is tentatively TRBD1 or TRBD2 (8 bases each). The CDR3 is made up of 14 amino acids. CDR1 is MNHNS and CDR2 is SASEGT in the germline V gene. Deletions cut 3 bases from V and 7 bases from J, with 15 bases between.